The clone carrying this T cell receptor (beta chain) has more than one count but fewer than ten. The antigen remains unidentified. Previously described methods and listed TCR primers were used for bulk TCR libraries. TCRdb itself ran the PCR reads through MiXCR, one entry per CDR3 protein. Here the sample spans about 100,000 distinct CDR3 sequences, around 20% being singletons. These data originate in a study of molecular identifiers for immune sequencing clone quantification. Study-wide findings and caveats: Over 99% of effector molecules, yet under 1% of naive-cell molecules, were held by clones above 20 RNA copies.

The CDR3 has 13 residues. V lost 3 bases and J lost 7, with 13 bases in between. CDR1 and CDR2 from the germline V gene are DFQATT and SNEGSKA (reference sequence). Sequencing libraries of naive CD8 cells derived from roughly 20,000 to 1,000,000 sorted cells with 10%, 30% or 50% RNA. The CD8+CD4-CCR7+CD45RA+ phenotype defined the sorted naive CD8 T cells. The rearrangement joins TRBV20-1 to TRBJ2-1; D is unclear. The receptor was isolated from a human donor in good health. Some libraries in this study had Jurkat cell RNA spiked in. Sequenced sample: naive CD8+ T cells from blood, with Jurkat cell RNA spiked in. Documented subset: FACS-sorted CD8+CD4-CCR7+CD45RA+ naive T cells. The CDR3 nucleotides read TGCAGTGCTAGGTGGCCTGTCGGAAATGAGCAGTTCTTC. It specifies CSARWPVGNEQFF.